A single sample gave rise to the 6 T cell receptor beta chains below, sequenced in a study of shared clonotypes between healthy human individuals. The protocol was immunoSEQ multiplex PCR, while the TCRdb copy is restricted to in-frame clones and leaves out a portion. Among 400,000 to 600,000 clones listed, around 96% were seen once. Material for sequencing was naive CD4+ T cells sorted from blood. Subset described: CD45RA+ positively selected. Source of these receptors: a woman in her 30s in good health.

V is TRBV11-2 and J is TRBJ2-1; TRBD2 matches at 15 bases. Germline trimming cut 5 bases from V and 9 bases from J; bases unmatched to any gene: 11. Germline V gene data show CDR1 as SGHAT and CDR2 as FQNNGV. The CDR3 has 17 residues. CDR3: CASSPITGTSGRTEQFF. The DNA of the CDR3 is TGTGCCAGCAGCCCAATAACCGGGACTAGCGGGAGGACTGAGCAGTTCTTC.

The V and J genes are TRBV6-4 and TRBJ1-1, with unresolved D. This CDR3 has 13 amino acids. Per the germline V gene, CDR1 is MRHNA and CDR2 is SNTAGT. Trimming removed 4 bases from V and 3 bases from J, with 9 bases in between. The CDR3 loop reads CASSVEGHTEAFF. DNA for the CDR3: TGTGCCAGCAGTGTCGAGGGTCACACTGAAGCTTTCTTT.

The V call is TRBV19, the J call TRBJ2-2; D ambiguous. The CDR3 has 16 residues. Trimming removed 5 bases at V and 0 bases at J, with 13 bases between. Germline CDR1 LNHDA, CDR2 SQIVND (reference sequence). Here the CDR3 reads CASSPFGLANTGELFF. CDR3 nucleotides: TGTGCCAGTAGTCCTTTTGGGCTAGCGAACACCGGGGAGCTGTTTTTT.

V and J are TRBV29-1 and TRBJ2-6; no clear D. There are 14 residues in the CDR3. CDR1 is SQVTM and CDR2 is ANQGSEA in the germline V gene. Trimming pared 6 bases from V and 0 bases from J, leaving 9 bases between. Here the CDR3 DNA reads TGCAGCGTGGGGTTTGGCTCTGGGGCCAACGTCCTGACTTTC. Translated, it gives CSVGFGSGANVLTF.

The genes are TRBV15 and TRBJ2-7, with D perhaps matching TRBD1 (5 bases). Trimming removed 1 base from V and 3 bases from J, with 7 bases in between. CDR1 is LNHNV and CDR2 is YYDKDF in the germline V gene (reference sequence). The CDR3 spans 13 residues. CDR3 in DNA: TGTGCCACCAGCAGAGTGACAGACTACGAGCAGTACTTC. It codes for CATSRVTDYEQYF.

The J gene is TRBJ1-2, the V gene TRBV11-2; no reliable D call. The V end was cut by 4 bases, the J end by 2 bases, with 8 bases between. The CDR3 is 13 residues long. In germline, CDR1 is SGHAT, CDR2 FQNNGV. CDR3 residues: CASSYDGNYGYTF. The CDR3, as DNA: TGTGCCAGCAGCTATGACGGGAACTATGGCTACACCTTC.